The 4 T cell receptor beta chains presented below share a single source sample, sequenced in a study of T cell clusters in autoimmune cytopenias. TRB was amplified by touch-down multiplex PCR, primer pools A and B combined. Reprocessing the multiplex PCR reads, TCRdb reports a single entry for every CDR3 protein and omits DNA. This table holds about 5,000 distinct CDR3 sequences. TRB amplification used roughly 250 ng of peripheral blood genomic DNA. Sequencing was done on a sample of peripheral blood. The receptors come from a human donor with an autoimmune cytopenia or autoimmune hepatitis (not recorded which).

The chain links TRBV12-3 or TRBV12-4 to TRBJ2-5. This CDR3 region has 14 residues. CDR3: CASSFPREGETQYF.

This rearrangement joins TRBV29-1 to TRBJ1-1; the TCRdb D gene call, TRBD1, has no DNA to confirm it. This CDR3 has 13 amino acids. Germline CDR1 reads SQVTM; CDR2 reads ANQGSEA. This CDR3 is CSVGRDWNTEAFF.

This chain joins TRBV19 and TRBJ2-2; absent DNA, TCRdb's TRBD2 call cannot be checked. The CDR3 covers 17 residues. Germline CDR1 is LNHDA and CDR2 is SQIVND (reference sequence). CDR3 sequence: CASNPPVRASGAGELFF.

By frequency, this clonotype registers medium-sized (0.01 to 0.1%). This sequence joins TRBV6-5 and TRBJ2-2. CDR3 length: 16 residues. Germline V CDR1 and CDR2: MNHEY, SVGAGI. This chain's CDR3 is CASSYQRRTNTGELFF.